This section outlines one T cell receptor beta chain sequence together with its context. The assay was immunoSEQ multiplex PCR, and TCRdb's table has in-frame clones only and misses some. This table holds about 250,000 clones, approximately 81% found once. The data were taken from a study of blood T cell repertoires in COVID-19. In the study overall: Specimens from acute and convalescent COVID-19 originated in the United States, Italy and Spain.

Donors were grouped by their self-reported clinical history. Exposed participants encountered a COVID-19 case during the 2 weeks preceding study entry. V was shortened by 1 base and J by 4 bases, with 10 bases between the two germline ends. The V gene's germline CDR1 is MNHNS and CDR2 SASEGT. This CDR3 is built from 14 residues. The chain carries TRBV6-1 and TRBJ1-2; a weak D match, TRBD1 (5 bases). The TCR comes from a woman between 45 and 65 years old who had been exposed to COVID-19. The sequenced sample consisted of PBMCs or T cells enriched from blood (not recorded which). The CDR3 bases are TGTGCCAGCAGTGAAGGGACATCACTCTATGGCTACACCTTC. Amino acids: CASSEGTSLYGYTF.